The source of this TCR beta chain is a study of blood T cells in healthy people across ages. The wider study: Per two T cells, template switching captured roughly one barcoded beta molecule.

This clonotype was detected only once. Its antigen remains unidentified. Study outcomes and limitations: Per-million-T-cell TCR beta diversity fell roughly linearly with age. A conclusive naive versus antigen-experienced comparison was prevented by the unsorted PBMCs.

A second 7 to 11 cycle PCR used barcoded and J-beta primers. Via MiXCR, TCRdb re-called the 5' RACE reads, giving one row per CDR3 protein. The sample records 700,000 to 800,000 distinct CDR3 sequences, roughly 41% being singletons. V shed 6 bases, J shed 0 bases, and the junction held 5 bases outside the gene matches. CDR3 length: 14 residues. Germline V gene lookup returns CDR1 DFQATT and CDR2 SNEGSKA (reference sequence). The V gene is TRBV20-1, the J gene TRBJ2-1; 7 bases fit TRBD2. This sequence originates from a woman aged 55-69 years in good health. The sample was blood. The CDR3 reads CSAPRGSSYNEQFF. The CDR3 DNA follows: TGCAGTGCCCCGCGGGGGAGCTCCTACAATGAGCAGTTCTTC.